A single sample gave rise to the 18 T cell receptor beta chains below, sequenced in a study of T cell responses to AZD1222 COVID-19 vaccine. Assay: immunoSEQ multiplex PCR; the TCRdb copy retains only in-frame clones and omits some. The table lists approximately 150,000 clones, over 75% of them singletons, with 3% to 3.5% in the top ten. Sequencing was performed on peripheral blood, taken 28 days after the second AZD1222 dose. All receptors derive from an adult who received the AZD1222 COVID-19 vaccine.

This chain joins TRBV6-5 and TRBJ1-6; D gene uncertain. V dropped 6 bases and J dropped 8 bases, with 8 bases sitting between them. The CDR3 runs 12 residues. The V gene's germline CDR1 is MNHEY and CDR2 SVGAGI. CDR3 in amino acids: CASRRADSPLHF. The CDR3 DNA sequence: TGTGCCAGCAGGAGGGCTGATTCACCCCTCCACTTT.

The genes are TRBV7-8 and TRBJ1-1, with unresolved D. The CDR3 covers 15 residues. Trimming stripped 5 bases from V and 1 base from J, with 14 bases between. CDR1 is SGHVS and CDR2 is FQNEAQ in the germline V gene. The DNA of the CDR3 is TGTGCCAGCAGCCCGGCCGGGGTTCAGAACACTGAAGCTTTCTTT. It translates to CASSPAGVQNTEAFF.

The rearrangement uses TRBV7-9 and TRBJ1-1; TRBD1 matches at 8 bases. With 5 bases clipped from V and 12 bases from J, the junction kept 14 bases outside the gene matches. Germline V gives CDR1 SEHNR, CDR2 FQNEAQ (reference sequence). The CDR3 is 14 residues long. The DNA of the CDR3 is TGTGCCAGCAGCGCTGGACAGGGCATCGGTGGAACTTTCTTT. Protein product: CASSAGQGIGGTFF.

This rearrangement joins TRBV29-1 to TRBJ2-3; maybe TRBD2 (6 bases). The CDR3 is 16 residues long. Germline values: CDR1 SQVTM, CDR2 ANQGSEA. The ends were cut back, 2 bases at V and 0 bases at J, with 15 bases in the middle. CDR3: CSVEWGDVASTDTQYF. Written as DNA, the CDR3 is TGCAGCGTTGAATGGGGGGACGTTGCTAGCACAGATACGCAGTATTTT.

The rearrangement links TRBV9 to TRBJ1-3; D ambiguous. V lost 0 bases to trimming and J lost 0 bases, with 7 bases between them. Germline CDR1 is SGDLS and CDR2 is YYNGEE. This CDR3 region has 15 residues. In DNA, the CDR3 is TGTGCCAGCAGCGTAGAGGGCAGCTCTGGAAACACCATATATTTT. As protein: CASSVEGSSGNTIYF.

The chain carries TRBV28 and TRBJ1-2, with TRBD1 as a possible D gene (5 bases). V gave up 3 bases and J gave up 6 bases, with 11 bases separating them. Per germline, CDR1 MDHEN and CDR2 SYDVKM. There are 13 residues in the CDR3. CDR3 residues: CASSFFQGNGYTF. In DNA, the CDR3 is TGTGCCAGCAGTTTTTTCCAGGGAAATGGCTACACCTTC.

CDR3 sequence (DNA): TGTGCCAGCAGTGAAAGGATGACAGGGAGGCTACTGAACATTCAGTACTTC. Protein: CASSERMTGRLLNIQYF. The chain couples TRBV6-1 to TRBJ2-4, with a tentative D call TRBD1 (7 bases). Trimming pared 2 bases from V and 7 bases from J, leaving 21 bases between. Per the germline V gene, CDR1 is MNHNS and CDR2 is SASEGT. The CDR3 has 17 residues.

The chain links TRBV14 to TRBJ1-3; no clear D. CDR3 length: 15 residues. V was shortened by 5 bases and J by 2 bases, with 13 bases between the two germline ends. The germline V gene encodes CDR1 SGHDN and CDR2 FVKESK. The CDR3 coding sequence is TGTGCCAGCAGCGCAGGATGGGGTGCTGGAAACACCATATATTTT. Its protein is CASSAGWGAGNTIYF.

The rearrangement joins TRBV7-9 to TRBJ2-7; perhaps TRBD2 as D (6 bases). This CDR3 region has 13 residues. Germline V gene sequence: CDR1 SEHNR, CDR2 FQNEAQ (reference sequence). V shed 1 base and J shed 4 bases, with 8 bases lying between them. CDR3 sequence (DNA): TGTGCCAGCAGCTTAGGGGGGGAGTACGAGCAGTACTTC. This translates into CASSLGGEYEQYF. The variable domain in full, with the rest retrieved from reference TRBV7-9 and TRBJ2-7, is DTGVSQNPRHKITKRGQNVTFRCDPISEHNRLYWYRQTLGQGPEFLTYFQNEAQLEKSRLLSDRFSAERPKGSFSTLEIQRTEQGDSAMYLCASSLGGEYEQYFGPGTRLTVT.

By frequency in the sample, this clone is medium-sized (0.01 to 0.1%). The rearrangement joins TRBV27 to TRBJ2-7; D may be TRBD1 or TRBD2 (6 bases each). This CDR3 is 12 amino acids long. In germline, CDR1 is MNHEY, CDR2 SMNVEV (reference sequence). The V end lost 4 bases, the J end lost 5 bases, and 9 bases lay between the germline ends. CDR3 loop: CASSSGANEQYF. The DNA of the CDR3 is TGTGCCAGCAGTTCGGGGGCCAACGAGCAGTACTTC.

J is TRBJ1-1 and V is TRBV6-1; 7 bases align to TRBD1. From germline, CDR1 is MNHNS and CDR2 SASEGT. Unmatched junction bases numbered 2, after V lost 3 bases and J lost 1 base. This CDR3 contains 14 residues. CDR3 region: CASSDGTANTEAFF. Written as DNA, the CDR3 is TGTGCCAGCAGTGACGGGACAGCGAACACTGAAGCTTTCTTT.

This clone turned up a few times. Here the CDR3 reads CASSYSAYYEQYF. The DNA for the CDR3 is TGTGCCAGCAGTTACTCGGCTTACTACGAGCAGTACTTC. This chain connects TRBV6-6 to TRBJ2-7, with unresolved D. Trimming left V 0 bases short and J 3 bases short, with 6 bases between. There are 13 residues in the CDR3. Germline V gene sequence: CDR1 MNHNY, CDR2 SVGAGI (reference sequence).

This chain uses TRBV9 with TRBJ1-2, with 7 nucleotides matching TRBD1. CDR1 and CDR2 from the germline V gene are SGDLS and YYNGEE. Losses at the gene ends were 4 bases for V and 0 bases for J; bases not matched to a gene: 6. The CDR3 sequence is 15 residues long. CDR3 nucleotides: TGTGCCAGCAGCCAGGGGGGGCGTGCTAACTATGGCTACACCTTC. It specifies CASSQGGRANYGYTF.

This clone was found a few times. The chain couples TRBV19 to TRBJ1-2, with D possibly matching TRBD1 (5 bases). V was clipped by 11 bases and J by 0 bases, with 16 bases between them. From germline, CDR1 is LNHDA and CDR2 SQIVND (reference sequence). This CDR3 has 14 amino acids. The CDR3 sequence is CASLDRPPNYGYTF. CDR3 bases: TGTGCCTCCCTAGACAGACCTCCTAACTATGGCTACACCTTC.

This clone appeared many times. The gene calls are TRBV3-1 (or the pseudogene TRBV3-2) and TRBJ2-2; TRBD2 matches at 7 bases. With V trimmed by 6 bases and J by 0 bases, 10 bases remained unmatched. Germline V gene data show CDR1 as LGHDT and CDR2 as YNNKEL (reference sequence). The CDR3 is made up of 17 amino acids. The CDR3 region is CASSYGIAGANTGELFF. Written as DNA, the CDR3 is TGTGCCAGCAGTTACGGTATAGCGGGTGCGAACACCGGGGAGCTGTTTTTT.

CDR3 sequence: CASSYGEEQFF. CDR3 DNA sequence: TGTGCCAGCAGTTACGGGGAAGAGCAGTTCTTC. The chain carries TRBV6-5 and TRBJ2-1, with no clear D. CDR1 is MNHEY and CDR2 is SVGAGI in the germline V gene. This CDR3 is built from 11 residues. Trimming stripped 2 bases from V and 10 bases from J, with 6 bases between.

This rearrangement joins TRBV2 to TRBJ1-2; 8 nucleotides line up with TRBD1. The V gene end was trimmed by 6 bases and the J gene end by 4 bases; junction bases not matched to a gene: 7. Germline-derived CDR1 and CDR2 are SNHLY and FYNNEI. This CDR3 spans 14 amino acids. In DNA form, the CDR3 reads TGTGCCAGCAGGGGGACAGGTTCACCCTATGGCTACACCTTC. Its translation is CASRGTGSPYGYTF.

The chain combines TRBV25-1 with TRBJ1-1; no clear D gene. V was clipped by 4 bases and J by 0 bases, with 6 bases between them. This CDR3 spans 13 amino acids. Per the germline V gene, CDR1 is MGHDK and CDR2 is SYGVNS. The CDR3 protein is CASSGMLNTEAFF. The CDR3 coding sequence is TGTGCCAGCAGTGGGATGCTGAACACTGAAGCTTTCTTT.